This T cell receptor beta chain is drawn from a study of blood T cell repertoires in COVID-19. Turning to the study itself: In each case, the material was cDNA or gDNA derived from T cells, B-cell-depleted T cells, or PBMCs.

In the study's own analysis: The authors estimated nucleated cell counts from reference gene primer amplification. This table comes from immunoSEQ multiplex PCR, and its TCRdb copy is limited to in-frame clones, with some not included. The V and J calls and clone size come from that table; D and trimming were worked out from the DNA. The data contain about 80,000 clones, about 80% of them singletons. A word on this clone: The junction departs from germline at one end; a sequencing error may be responsible.

CDR1 is LNHDA, CDR2 SQIVND, per germline (reference sequence). The CDR3 runs 14 residues. The sequenced sample consisted of peripheral blood. V usage is TRBV19 and J usage is TRBJ1-1; unclear D gene. This clonotype originated in a human donor in a cohort sampled during active COVID-19. The CDR3 spells CASSTAPLQTGAFF. CDR3 sequence (DNA): TGTGCCAGTAGTACCGCTCCTCTCCAGACTGGAGCTTTCTTT. The entire variable domain, with the rest obtained from reference TRBV19 and TRBJ1-1, is as follows: DGGITQSPKYLFRKEGQNVTLSCEQNLNHDAMYWYRQDPGQGLRLIYYSQIVNDFQKGDIAEGYSVSREKKESFPLTVTSAQKNPTAFYLCASSTAPLQTGAFFGQGTRLTVV.